The rows below give T cell receptor beta chains drawn from one sample of a study of T cell repertoires in cytomegalovirus infection. TCRdb processed the reads anew with MiXCR; each CDR3 protein has one entry. The data hold more than 300,000 distinct CDR3 sequences, with roughly 36% observed a single time. Which antigens these TCRs recognize remains unknown. This specimen was cultured PBMCs, taken from culture after CMV antigen stimulation. These receptor sequences come from a human donor in good health (CMV status not recorded). Some clones in this sample may be carry-over from other donors' samples. Both conserved end residues are part of each CDR3. Each record gives: J gene, clone size, V gene, D gene, CDR3 length, CDR3 DNA, CDR3 protein. D genes are given only for firm matches. The listing skips clone size in some rows; elsewhere it reads once, few, many or a size class.

j_gene: TRBJ2-1; abundance: -; v_gene: TRBV19; d_gene: TRBD1; len: 16; CDR3nt: TGTGCCAGTAGTCTTTTGGGACAGGGACCCTACAATGAGCAGATCTTC; CDR3aa: CASSLLGQGPYNEQIF
j_gene: TRBJ2-3; abundance: once; v_gene: TRBV9; d_gene: TRBD2; len: 15; CDR3nt: TGTGCCAGCAGCCCCAGCGGGGTCAGCACAGATACGCAGTATTTT; CDR3aa: CASSPSGVSTDTQYF
j_gene: TRBJ2-4; abundance: -; v_gene: TRBV20-1; d_gene: TRBD2; len: 19; CDR3nt: TGCAGTGCTAGAGATAGCACTAGCGGGGGCGGGCTAGCCAAAAACATTCAGTACTTC; CDR3aa: CSARDSTSGGGLAKNIQYF
j_gene: TRBJ2-2; abundance: -; v_gene: TRBV7-3; d_gene: -; len: 14; CDR3nt: TGTGCCAGCAGCCCCTCTTCAAACACCGGGGAGCTGTTTTTT; CDR3aa: CASSPSSNTGELFF
j_gene: TRBJ1-2; abundance: few; v_gene: TRBV5-4; d_gene: TRBD1; len: 14; CDR3nt: TGTGCCAGCAGCCGAAATGACAGGGACTATGGCTACACCTTC; CDR3aa: CASSRNDRDYGYTF
j_gene: TRBJ2-3; abundance: once; v_gene: TRBV14; d_gene: TRBD2; len: 16; CDR3nt: TGTGCCAGCAGCACCGTCCTAGCGGGGGCCACGATGGAGAAGTATTTT; CDR3aa: CASSTVLAGATMEKYF
j_gene: TRBJ2-3; abundance: -; v_gene: TRBV9; d_gene: -; len: 14; CDR3nt: TGTGCCAGCAGCGCCCGACAGAGCACAGATACGCAGTATTTT; CDR3aa: CASSARQSTDTQYF
j_gene: TRBJ2-3; abundance: few; v_gene: TRBV7-6; d_gene: TRBD2; len: 17; CDR3nt: TGTGCCAGCAGCTTAGCGCAAAGCGGGAGTGGGACAGATACGCAGTATTTT; CDR3aa: CASSLAQSGSGTDTQYF
j_gene: TRBJ2-1; abundance: -; v_gene: TRBV6-1; d_gene: TRBD2; len: 14; CDR3nt: TGTGCCCGCCGTTTTAGCGGGAGAGGGAATGAGCAGTTCTTC; CDR3aa: CARRFSGRGNEQFF
j_gene: TRBJ1-2; abundance: once; v_gene: TRBV24-1; d_gene: -; len: 15; CDR3nt: TGTGCCACCAGTGATGTCACACCCGGTGGGTATGGCTACACCTTC; CDR3aa: CATSDVTPGGYGYTF
j_gene: TRBJ1-2; abundance: -; v_gene: TRBV12-3/TRBV12-4; d_gene: TRBD1; len: 15; CDR3nt: TGTGCCAGCAGTTTCCGGACAGGGGTCCTCTATGGCTACACCTTC; CDR3aa: CASSFRTGVLYGYTF
j_gene: TRBJ1-5; abundance: -; v_gene: TRBV15; d_gene: TRBD1; len: 17; CDR3nt: TGTGCCACCAGCATCAACCAGGGGGCGAGGGGCAATCAGCCCCAGCATTTT; CDR3aa: CATSINQGARGNQPQHF
j_gene: TRBJ2-1; abundance: few; v_gene: TRBV19; d_gene: -; len: 15; CDR3nt: TGTGCCAGTAGTATAGACGGCGGAACCTACAATGAGCAGTTCTTC; CDR3aa: CASSIDGGTYNEQFF
j_gene: TRBJ2-3; abundance: many; v_gene: TRBV7-2; d_gene: TRBD2; len: 16; CDR3nt: TGTGCCAGCAGCCAGAGACTAGCGGGAGGCGCAGATACGCAGTATTTT; CDR3aa: CASSQRLAGGADTQYF
j_gene: TRBJ2-5; abundance: -; v_gene: TRBV2; d_gene: -; len: 14; CDR3nt: TGTGCCAGCATAAAAAATTATAAGGGAGGGACCCAGTACTTC; CDR3aa: CASIKNYKGGTQYF
j_gene: TRBJ1-5; abundance: -; v_gene: TRBV19; d_gene: -; len: 14; CDR3nt: TGTGCCAGTAGGTCGAGGGGTTCGTATCAGCCCCAGCATTTT; CDR3aa: CASRSRGSYQPQHF
j_gene: TRBJ1-1; abundance: -; v_gene: TRBV6-5; d_gene: -; len: 17; CDR3nt: TGTGCCAGCAGTTACTCGACATACCCGACCCTGAACACTGAAGCTTTCTTT; CDR3aa: CASSYSTYPTLNTEAFF
j_gene: TRBJ2-7; abundance: few; v_gene: TRBV28; d_gene: TRBD2; len: 16; CDR3nt: TGTGCCAGCAGCGGAAGTAGCGGGAGGAGCTCCTACGAGCAGTACTTC; CDR3aa: CASSGSSGRSSYEQYF
j_gene: TRBJ2-7; abundance: -; v_gene: TRBV7-2; d_gene: -; len: 17; CDR3nt: TGTGCCAGCAGCTTAGGCGTTGTGACAGGTCGGTTGTACGAGCAGTACTTC; CDR3aa: CASSLGVVTGRLYEQYF
j_gene: TRBJ2-1; abundance: -; v_gene: TRBV12-3/TRBV12-4; d_gene: TRBD2; len: 14; CDR3nt: TGTGCCAGCAGCCCTGGGACTACCTACAATGAGCAGTTCTTC; CDR3aa: CASSPGTTYNEQFF
j_gene: TRBJ1-2; abundance: -; v_gene: TRBV20-1; d_gene: TRBD1; len: 12; CDR3nt: TGCAGTGCTGATGGGACAGGGACCGGCTACACCTTC; CDR3aa: CSADGTGTGYTF
j_gene: TRBJ2-7; abundance: -; v_gene: TRBV7-2; d_gene: TRBD2; len: 14; CDR3nt: TGTGCCAGCAGTCGACTAGCGGGAGATTACGAGCAGTACTTC; CDR3aa: CASSRLAGDYEQYF
j_gene: TRBJ2-1; abundance: -; v_gene: TRBV7-2; d_gene: -; len: 13; CDR3nt: TGTGCCAGCAGCCAAAACAGGGCGAATGAGCAGTTCTTC; CDR3aa: CASSQNRANEQFF
j_gene: TRBJ1-3; abundance: -; v_gene: TRBV28; d_gene: -; len: 19; CDR3nt: TGTGCCAGCAGTTTAGAGTCAGACTGGACACTTATCACTGGAAACACCATATATTTT; CDR3aa: CASSLESDWTLITGNTIYF
j_gene: TRBJ2-2; abundance: few; v_gene: TRBV6-6; d_gene: TRBD2; len: 17; CDR3nt: TGTGCCAGCAGAGGGAGACTAGCGGGCGGCTCAACCGGGGAGCTGTTTTTT; CDR3aa: CASRGRLAGGSTGELFF
j_gene: TRBJ1-2; abundance: few; v_gene: TRBV5-5; d_gene: -; len: 14; CDR3nt: TGTGCCAGCAGCTTAGAGACAAGGGGCTATGGCTACACCTTC; CDR3aa: CASSLETRGYGYTF
j_gene: TRBJ2-1; abundance: many; v_gene: TRBV7-6; d_gene: TRBD2; len: 12; CDR3nt: TGTGCCAGCAGTCCACTAGCGGCGGAGCAGTTCTTC; CDR3aa: CASSPLAAEQFF
j_gene: TRBJ2-5; abundance: -; v_gene: TRBV27; d_gene: -; len: 16; CDR3nt: TGTGCCAGCAGTTTAACGGGACCCGGAAGGGGGGAGACCCAGTACTTC; CDR3aa: CASSLTGPGRGETQYF
j_gene: TRBJ1-5; abundance: few; v_gene: TRBV24-1; d_gene: TRBD1; len: 17; CDR3nt: TGTGCCACCAGTGATTCCGACGCCGGGACAGCGGATCAGCCCCAGCATTTT; CDR3aa: CATSDSDAGTADQPQHF
j_gene: TRBJ2-5; abundance: -; v_gene: TRBV2; d_gene: -; len: 13; CDR3nt: TGTGCCAGCAGCCAGGGATGGCAAGAGACCCAGTACTTC; CDR3aa: CASSQGWQETQYF
j_gene: TRBJ2-1; abundance: -; v_gene: TRBV6-5; d_gene: -; len: 17; CDR3nt: TGTGCCAGCAGTGGGGGCAGGCTAGCGAACTCCTACAATGAGCAGTTCTTC; CDR3aa: CASSGGRLANSYNEQFF
j_gene: TRBJ1-1; abundance: -; v_gene: TRBV30; d_gene: TRBD1; len: 14; CDR3nt: TGTGCCTGGAGAAGAGGGGGCGCGAACACTGAAGCTTTCTTT; CDR3aa: CAWRRGGANTEAFF
j_gene: TRBJ2-1; abundance: -; v_gene: TRBV12-3/TRBV12-4; d_gene: -; len: 16; CDR3nt: TGTGCCAGCAGCCGAATTGGGAGACTGAGTTACAATGAGCAGTTCTTC; CDR3aa: CASSRIGRLSYNEQFF
j_gene: TRBJ1-5; abundance: -; v_gene: TRBV7-2; d_gene: TRBD1; len: 14; CDR3nt: TGTGCCAGCAGCCCTGGACAGGGCATTACGACCCAGCATTTT; CDR3aa: CASSPGQGITTQHF
j_gene: TRBJ2-1; abundance: few; v_gene: TRBV12-3/TRBV12-4; d_gene: TRBD1; len: 15; CDR3nt: TGTGCCAGCAGTTCGGGACAGGGTCTATGGAATGAGCAGTTCTTC; CDR3aa: CASSSGQGLWNEQFF
j_gene: TRBJ2-7; abundance: -; v_gene: TRBV6-2/TRBV6-3; d_gene: TRBD2; len: 17; CDR3nt: TGTGCCGCATCGGGGGGCGGACTAGCATGGTCACGGGACGAGCAGTACTTC; CDR3aa: CAASGGGLAWSRDEQYF
j_gene: TRBJ2-7; abundance: many; v_gene: TRBV6-1; d_gene: -; len: 15; CDR3nt: TGTGCCAGCAGAGTTCTAGCGTTCAGCTCCTACGAGCAGTACTTC; CDR3aa: CASRVLAFSSYEQYF
j_gene: TRBJ2-1; abundance: -; v_gene: TRBV7-2; d_gene: -; len: 16; CDR3nt: TGTGCCAGCAGCTTAGCCGGGCTACTGAACCTCAATGAGCAGTTCTTC; CDR3aa: CASSLAGLLNLNEQFF
j_gene: TRBJ2-1; abundance: -; v_gene: TRBV4-3; d_gene: -; len: 15; CDR3nt: TGCGCCAGCAGCCAAGATCAGGGATCCTACAATGAGCAGTTCTTC; CDR3aa: CASSQDQGSYNEQFF